This T cell receptor beta chain was sequenced for a study of vaccination effects on CD4 cells after COVID-19. Whole-study findings and limits: There was marked clonal contraction among infection- and vaccine-induced clones late after vaccination. No early post-infection timepoints were available in the study, which also included few convalescent patients.

Measured with immunoSEQ multiplex PCR; TCRdb has only the in-frame clones, and not every one. This sample has more than 30,000 clones, with 70% found just once. A few counts support this clone. The antigen is undetermined. Investigators separated out CD4+ T cells once around 9 days of culture had passed. Negative nucleocapsid antibody tests before and after vaccination confirmed no previous SARS-CoV-2 infection. This receptor was obtained from a human donor who received a COVID-19 vaccine. Source: CD4+ T cells from PBMCs cultured without peptide, taken before COVID-19 vaccination.

The CDR3 DNA reads TGCGCCAGCAGCCAGAGCAGGGACAGGTCCCTGACAGATACGCAGTATTTT. This encodes CASSQSRDRSLTDTQYF. The chain uses TRBV4-1 and TRBJ2-3; 8 bases are shared with TRBD1. From germline, CDR1 is MGHRA and CDR2 YSYEKL. There are 17 residues in the CDR3. Trimming at V came to 3 bases and at J to 3 bases, leaving 11 bases not matched to a gene.